The sample holds a few counts of the clone carrying this TCR beta chain. TCRdb reanalysed the 5' RACE reads using MiXCR and keeps one entry per CDR3 protein. The table records 400,000 to 550,000 distinct CDR3 sequences, 20% to 25% of them present only once. The germline gives CDR1 MNHEY, CDR2 SVGAGI. Trimming removed 2 bases from V and 7 bases from J; junction bases left unmatched: 4. This CDR3 has 14 amino acids. These data are taken from a study of identical twins. These data also featured in a second study, about T cells expressing NK-cell markers. That work adds: The authors derived TCR beta repertoires from sorted CD3+CD56+NKG2C+, CD3+CD56+NKG2C- and CD3+CD56-NKG2C+ T cells.

Input material: CD4+ T cells sorted from blood. The chain employs TRBV6-5 and TRBJ2-7; 11 bases agree with TRBD2. This TCR was recovered from a woman between 18 and 30 years old in good health. The CDR3 protein is CASSYLAGGSEQYF. The CDR3 DNA follows: TGTGCCAGCAGTTACCTAGCGGGGGGAAGTGAGCAGTACTTC.